These 32 T cell receptor beta chains came from one sample sequenced in a study of T cells generated in artificial thymic organoids. Semi-nested PCR with reverse primers in the TRAC or TRBC constant regions amplified each chain separately. MiXCR, run by TCRdb on the 5' RACE reads, gives a single entry per CDR3 protein. The sample carries around 9,300 distinct CDR3 sequences, about a sixth recorded once. Sequencing was done on a sample of naive CD8+ T cells from the thymus. Stated subset: CD3+TCRalphabeta+CD8SP T cells; for blood, CD45RO-CCR7+ naive CD8+ T cells. These receptor sequences come from a human donor who gave cord blood stem cells for thymic organoid culture, a cardiac surgery patient who gave postnatal thymus, or a blood donor (not recorded which).

The gene calls are TRBV5-4 and TRBJ2-7, with no clear D. Germline V CDR1 and CDR2: SGHNT, YYREEE (reference sequence). The CDR3 totals 13 residues. Trimming stripped 0 bases from V and 1 base from J, with 5 bases between. Here the CDR3 reads CASSLGASYEQYF. The CDR3 coding sequence is TGTGCCAGCAGCTTGGGGGCATCCTACGAGCAGTACTTC.

This clonotype is classed as medium-sized (0.01 to 0.1%). The V and J genes are TRBV7-6 and TRBJ1-6, with a weak D call TRBD1 (5 bases). CDR1 is SGHVS, CDR2 FNYEAQ, per germline. The CDR3 loop spans 14 amino acids. V was shortened by 3 bases and J by 6 bases, with 9 bases between the two germline ends. The CDR3 loop is CASSLIQGNSPLHF. The CDR3 DNA is TGTGCCAGCAGCTTGATCCAGGGTAATTCACCCCTCCACTTT.

This clonotype is termed medium-sized. The chain recombines TRBV9 with TRBJ2-2; 7 positions match TRBD2. There are 16 residues in the CDR3. Germline lookup yields CDR1 SGDLS and CDR2 YYNGEE. Unmatched junction bases numbered 12, after V lost 4 bases and J lost 6 bases. CDR3 protein: CASSPRSSGLAGELFF. In DNA, the CDR3 is TGTGCCAGCAGCCCCCGAAGTAGCGGGTTAGCCGGGGAGCTGTTTTTT.

This clonotype ranks as medium-sized (0.01 to 0.1%). The genes are TRBV20-1 and TRBJ1-1, with 9 bases lining up with TRBD1. Per the germline V gene, CDR1 is DFQATT and CDR2 is SNEGSKA (reference sequence). The V gene end was trimmed by 3 bases and the J gene end by 2 bases; junction bases not matched to a gene: 7. This CDR3 spans 15 amino acids. In nucleotides, the CDR3 is TGCAGTGCTAGTGATCCGGGACAGGGAAACACTGAAGCTTTCTTT. This encodes CSASDPGQGNTEAFF.

This clonotype was found a few times. The V gene is TRBV6-2 or TRBV6-3, the J gene TRBJ2-7; no clear D gene. Germline V gene data show CDR1 as MNHEY and CDR2 as SVGEGT. CDR3 length equals 12 residues. Trimming left V 2 bases short and J 7 bases short, with 9 bases between. CDR3 in DNA: TGTGCCAGCAGTTACCCCCATTTGGAGCAGTACTTC. Translated, it gives CASSYPHLEQYF.

The chain is built from TRBV5-1 and TRBJ1-4, with D uncertain. V lost 2 bases and J 8 bases, leaving 13 bases between the germline ends. CDR3 size: 14 residues. The germline gives CDR1 SGHRS, CDR2 YFSETQ. DNA for the CDR3: TGCGCCAGCAGCTTCAACGGACCCGGGGAAAAACTGTTTTTT. Translation gives CASSFNGPGEKLFF.

By share of the sample, this clonotype is medium-sized. The rearrangement links TRBV20-1 to TRBJ2-7, with D possibly matching TRBD1 (6 bases). V was shortened by 6 bases and J by 0 bases, with 12 bases between the two germline ends. Germline V gene sequence: CDR1 DFQATT, CDR2 SNEGSKA (reference sequence). The CDR3 is made up of 13 amino acids. The CDR3 reads CSAVRDNSYEQYF. DNA of the CDR3: TGCAGTGCCGTCCGGGACAACTCCTACGAGCAGTACTTC.

This clonotype ranks as medium-sized. The rearrangement joins TRBV28 to TRBJ2-1; TRBD1 aligns across 7 bases. Losses at the gene ends were 3 bases for V and 13 bases for J; bases not matched to a gene: 9. The CDR3 is 13 residues long. Germline CDR1 and CDR2: MDHEN and SYDVKM. For the CDR3, the DNA is TGTGCCAGCAGTTTGGACGCCGGACAGGACCAGTTCTTC. Translation: CASSLDAGQDQFF.

The chain carries TRBV10-3 and TRBJ2-7; D assignment may be TRBD1 or TRBD2 (5 bases each). The CDR3 is made up of 15 amino acids. Germline values: CDR1 ENHRY, CDR2 SYGVKD. Deletions cut 4 bases from V and 0 bases from J, with 13 bases between. The CDR3 coding sequence is TGTGCCATCAGTGGAGGGGCTAGGAGCTCCTACGAGCAGTACTTC. Protein sequence: CAISGGARSSYEQYF.

This clonotype was seen a handful of times. J is TRBJ2-1 and V is TRBV7-6; 15 nucleotides line up with TRBD2. The CDR3 totals 16 residues. Germline values: CDR1 SGHVS, CDR2 FNYEAQ. V trimming: 1 base; J trimming: 6 bases; junction bases outside the gene matches: 1. Here the CDR3 reads CASSLGGLAGGNEQFF. In nucleotides, the CDR3 is TGTGCCAGCAGCTTAGGGGGACTAGCGGGGGGCAATGAGCAGTTCTTC. Complete variable domain (other parts from reference TRBV7-6 and TRBJ2-1): GAGVSQSPRYKVTKRGQDVALRCDPISGHVSLYWYRQALGQGPEFLTYFNYEAQQDKSGLPNDRFSAERPEGSISTLTIQRTEQRDSAMYRCASSLGGLAGGNEQFFGPGTRLTVL.

This clonotype ranks as medium-sized. This CDR3 is CSATTYGTGELFF. CDR3 sequence (DNA): TGCAGTGCCACCACCTACGGAACCGGGGAGCTGTTTTTT. The rearrangement joins TRBV20-1 to TRBJ2-2, with D hard to call. Germline V gene lookup returns CDR1 DFQATT and CDR2 SNEGSKA (reference sequence). This CDR3 spans 13 amino acids. The ends were cut back, 6 bases at V and 5 bases at J, with 13 bases in the middle.

This clonotype appeared many times. The rearrangement uses TRBV4-3 and TRBJ2-1, with TRBD2 identical over 11 bases. The length of the CDR3 is 16 residues. The J segment lost 3 bases and the V segment lost 0 bases, leaving 1 base of the junction unmatched. CDR1 and CDR2 from the germline V gene are LGHNA and YSLEER. CDR3 bases: TGCGCCAGCAGCCAAGAGGGACTAGCGGTCTACAATGAGCAGTTCTTC. Translated, it gives CASSQEGLAVYNEQFF.

This clonotype was seen only a few times. One base away lies a much larger clone, so this may be a sequencing read error. The chain couples TRBV20-1 to TRBJ2-1; D is perhaps TRBD2 (8 bases). The CDR3 contains 14 residues. Germline lookup yields CDR1 DFQATT and CDR2 SNEGSKA (reference sequence). DNA for the CDR3: TGCAGTGCTACGAGCGGGAGAGGGGGCAATGAGCGGTTCTTC. It is translated as CSATSGRGGNERFF.

This clonotype showed up many times. The chain is built from TRBV7-6 and TRBJ1-1, with D unresolved. Germline CDR1 is SGHVS and CDR2 is FNYEAQ. Trimming took 1 base from V and 4 from J, leaving 7 bases between them. CDR3 length equals 13 residues. The CDR3 DNA reads as TGTGCCAGCAGCTTAGGCACGACCACTGAAGCTTTCTTT. Translation: CASSLGTTTEAFF.

This clonotype counts as medium-sized. The rearrangement links TRBV5-1 to TRBJ2-6; 7 bases align to TRBD1. The CDR3 runs to 19 residues. V trimming: 3 bases; J trimming: 4 bases; junction bases outside the gene matches: 16. Germline loops: CDR1 SGHRS, CDR2 YFSETQ. The CDR3 coding sequence is TGCGCCAGCAGCTGGGGACCGACAGGGCACCTCTCCGGGGCCAACGTCCTGACTTTC. It encodes CASSWGPTGHLSGANVLTF. Full variable domain (remainder filled in from reference TRBV5-1 and TRBJ2-6): KAGVTQTPRYLIKTRGQQVTLSCSPISGHRSVSWYQQTPGQGLQFLFEYFSETQRNKGNFPGRFSGRQFSNSRSEMNVSTLELGDSALYLCASSWGPTGHLSGANVLTFGAGSRLTVL.

The table lists this clonotype with a few counts. One base away lies a much larger clone, so this may be a sequencing read error. The chain links TRBV12-3 or TRBV12-4 to TRBJ2-1; 8 nucleotides line up with TRBD1. Germline trimming cut 2 bases from V and 5 bases from J; bases unmatched to any gene: 2. CDR3 length equals 14 residues. The CDR3 DNA sequence: TGTGCCAGCAGTTTACGGGACAGGCACAATGAGCAGTTCTTC. Protein: CASSLRDRHNEQFF.

Sample share makes this clonotype medium-sized. This chain uses TRBV20-1 with TRBJ2-1; D gene ambiguous. Germline V CDR1 and CDR2: DFQATT, SNEGSKA (reference sequence). V lost 6 bases and J lost 1, with 13 bases in between. The CDR3 contains 14 residues. CDR3 sequence reads: CSARHTVSYNEQFF. The CDR3, as DNA: TGCAGTGCCCGTCATACGGTGTCCTACAATGAGCAGTTCTTC.

This clonotype was counted only a few times. A read error may explain this, as a much larger clone is one base away. The chain joins TRBV10-3 to TRBJ2-3; no reliable D call. The germline V gene has CDR1 ENHRY and CDR2 SYGVKD. V was cut by 10 bases and J by 1 base, with 9 bases left in between. The CDR3 runs to 12 residues. The CDR3 region has the DNA TGTGCCAACCCACGGGGCACAGATACGCAGTATTTT. Amino acids: CANPRGTDTQYF.

This clonotype was seen at least ten times. The rearrangement joins TRBV11-2 to TRBJ2-7; TRBD1 aligns across 10 bases. The germline V gene encodes CDR1 SGHAT and CDR2 FQNNGV. V shed 4 bases and J 4 bases; nucleotides not matched to a gene: 7. The CDR3 loop spans 15 amino acids. The CDR3 coding sequence is TGTGCCAGCAGCTGGGGGACAGGGGAATCGTACGAGCAGTACTTC. Its protein product is CASSWGTGESYEQYF. Based on the CDR3 plus reference TRBV11-2 and TRBJ2-7, the full variable domain is EAGVAQSPRYKIIEKRQSVAFWCNPISGHATLYWYQQILGQGPKLLIQFQNNGVVDDSQLPKDRFSAERLKGVDSTLKIQPAKLEDSAVYLCASSWGTGESYEQYFGPGTRLTVT.

Of note for this clonotype: Mismatch with germline at one junction end may stem from a read error. The chain joins TRBV5-4 to TRBJ2-7; D is unresolved. CDR3 size: 15 residues. Germline assignment: CDR1 SGHNT and CDR2 YYREEE (reference sequence). The CDR3 loop reads CASTEGSHPSDEQYF. As DNA, the CDR3 is TGTGCCAGCACCGAAGGCAGTCACCCCTCCGACGAGCAGTACTTC. The full variable domain, its missing parts supplied by reference TRBV5-4 and TRBJ2-7, is ETGVTQSPTHLIKTRGQQVTLRCSSQSGHNTVSWYQQALGQGPQFIFQYYREEENGRGNFPPRFSGLQFPNYSSELNVNALELDDSALYLCASTEGSHPSDEQYFGPGTRLTVT.

Remarks on this clonotype: A much more abundant neighbour one base away suggests this may be a read error. The genes are TRBV7-3 and TRBJ2-1; TRBD1 is a possible D gene (5 bases). The CDR3 is made up of 11 amino acids. Deletions cut 8 bases from V and 9 bases from J, with 11 bases between. From germline, CDR1 is SGHTA and CDR2 FQGTGA. CDR3 loop: CASGQSPEQFF. In DNA, the CDR3 is TGTGCCAGCGGACAATCGCCTGAGCAGTTCTTC.

This clonotype is judged medium-sized. J is TRBJ2-1 and V is TRBV28; 9 bases are a match to TRBD2. This CDR3 contains 17 residues. Germline V lookup: CDR1 MDHEN, CDR2 SYDVKM. V lost 2 bases and J lost 5; bases outside the gene matches: 10. The CDR3 sequence: CASSLVFGGGANNEQFF. The CDR3 DNA sequence: TGTGCCAGCAGTTTAGTATTTGGCGGGGGGGCGAACAATGAGCAGTTCTTC.

Sample share makes this clonotype medium-sized. The rearrangement joins TRBV9 to TRBJ2-1; TRBD2 might be the D (5 bases). V was trimmed by 0 bases and J by 0 bases, leaving 7 bases between them. Germline V gives CDR1 SGDLS, CDR2 YYNGEE. The CDR3 contains 15 residues. CDR3 nucleotides: TGTGCCAGCAGCGTAGGGGAGAGCTCCTACAATGAGCAGTTCTTC. This sequence encodes CASSVGESSYNEQFF.

The J gene is TRBJ2-1, the V gene TRBV3-1, with 11 bases lining up with TRBD2. CDR1 is LGHDT and CDR2 is YNNKEL in the germline V gene (reference sequence). The V segment lost 6 bases and the J segment 8 bases; nucleotides outside the gene matches: 6. The CDR3 sequence is 14 residues long. This CDR3 reads CASRLAGVLHEQFF. The DNA of the CDR3 is TGTGCCAGCAGACTAGCGGGAGTTCTGCATGAGCAGTTCTTC.

This clonotype qualifies as medium-sized. The rearrangement joins TRBV7-6 to TRBJ2-5, with 8 bases that match TRBD1. Trimming removed 5 bases from V and 7 bases from J; junction bases left unmatched: 12. The CDR3 sequence is 15 residues long. CDR1 and CDR2 from the germline V gene are SGHVS and FNYEAQ. The CDR3 reads CASSAGQGYLGTQYF. The CDR3 DNA follows: TGTGCCAGCAGCGCTGGACAGGGCTACCTGGGGACCCAGTACTTC.

This clonotype occurred a few times. This may come from a read error, since a much larger clone is one base off. The rearrangement links TRBV27 to TRBJ2-2; weak D call: TRBD2 (5 bases). The germline V and J ends were trimmed by 5 bases and 6 bases, with 10 bases remaining between them. The CDR3 is 13 residues long. CDR1 MNHEY and CDR2 SMNVEV come from the germline V gene (reference sequence). CDR3 loop: CASSRRGPGELFF. The CDR3 coding sequence is TGTGCCAGCAGTAGACGGGGTCCCGGGGAGCTGTTTTTT.

This clonotype rates as medium-sized. The rearrangement links TRBV3-1 to TRBJ1-1; D may be TRBD1 (5 bases). The CDR3 totals 13 residues. The V gene's germline CDR1 is LGHDT and CDR2 YNNKEL (reference sequence). V dropped 3 bases and J dropped 6 bases, with 11 bases sitting between them. CDR3 protein: CASSHGGVAEAFF. The CDR3 DNA reads TGTGCCAGCAGCCACGGGGGGGTGGCTGAAGCTTTCTTT.

V usage is TRBV7-8 and J usage is TRBJ1-5; tentatively, D is TRBD1 (6 bases). The CDR3 has 14 residues. The V gene's germline CDR1 is SGHVS and CDR2 FQNEAQ. Trimming left V 1 base short and J 10 bases short, with 14 bases between. The CDR3 coding sequence is TGTGCCAGCAGCTTAGGGGGCAGGGGCACTCCCCAGCATTTT. It translates to CASSLGGRGTPQHF.

The chain links TRBV12-3 or TRBV12-4 to TRBJ1-1; 7 bases align to TRBD1. CDR3 length equals 13 residues. Trimming removed 6 bases from V and 0 bases from J; junction bases left unmatched: 1. The CDR3 is CASRTGMNTEAFF. The CDR3 coding sequence is TGTGCCAGCAGGACAGGGATGAACACTGAAGCTTTCTTT.

This clonotype was counted between two and nine times. The rearrangement joins TRBV5-1 to TRBJ2-1; D unclear. Looked up from germline, CDR1 is SGHRS and CDR2 is YFSETQ. This CDR3 has 13 residues. Trimming pared 1 base from V and 5 bases from J, leaving 7 bases between. CDR3 amino acids: CASSLLWDNEQFF. The DNA of the CDR3 is TGCGCCAGCAGCTTGTTATGGGACAATGAGCAGTTCTTC.

This clonotype was recorded many times. This chain joins TRBV27 and TRBJ1-1; the D is unclear. This CDR3 has 11 amino acids. V was trimmed by 8 bases and J by 1 base, leaving 5 bases between them. Germline V gene data show CDR1 as MNHEY and CDR2 as SMNVEV (reference sequence). CDR3 residues: CASHRNTEAFF. The CDR3 bases are TGTGCCAGCCACCGGAACACTGAAGCTTTCTTT.

Ten or more counts support this clonotype. This chain joins TRBV12-5 and TRBJ1-6, with D perhaps matching TRBD1 (5 bases). V was clipped by 5 bases and J by 10 bases, with 12 bases between them. Germline V gives CDR1 LGHNT, CDR2 FRNRAP. This CDR3 is built from 13 residues. CDR3 bases: TGTGCTAGTGGTATTCAGGGCTCCTCACCCCTCCACTTT. This translates into CASGIQGSSPLHF.